This TCR beta chain was retrieved from a study of monozygotic twins with inflammatory bowel disease. Germline CDR1 and CDR2: LNHNV and YYDKDF (reference sequence). CDR3 length: 14 residues. Eight separate reactions per sample yielded the cDNA. UMIs containing a 6-nucleotide sample barcode were added via template switching. With the 5' RACE reads reprocessed, TCRdb shows one record per CDR3 protein and no DNA. Seen in this sample are approximately 420,000 distinct CDR3 sequences; the ten most common clones hold roughly 2.5%. Study results and limitations: TCRbeta inverse Simpson diversity was decreased in IBD patients versus healthy co-twins. Backing was not found for a single strong signal or clonotype associated with IBD.

To note about this clonotype: Its matching antigen is unknown.

Sequencing input: blood. This TCR came from a human donor with ulcerative colitis or Crohn's disease, or a healthy co-twin of an affected twin (not recorded which). The chain has TRBV15 and TRBJ2-7; TCRdb's assignment of TRBD1 cannot be checked, as there is no DNA. CDR3 in amino acids: CATSTGQTFGEQYF.